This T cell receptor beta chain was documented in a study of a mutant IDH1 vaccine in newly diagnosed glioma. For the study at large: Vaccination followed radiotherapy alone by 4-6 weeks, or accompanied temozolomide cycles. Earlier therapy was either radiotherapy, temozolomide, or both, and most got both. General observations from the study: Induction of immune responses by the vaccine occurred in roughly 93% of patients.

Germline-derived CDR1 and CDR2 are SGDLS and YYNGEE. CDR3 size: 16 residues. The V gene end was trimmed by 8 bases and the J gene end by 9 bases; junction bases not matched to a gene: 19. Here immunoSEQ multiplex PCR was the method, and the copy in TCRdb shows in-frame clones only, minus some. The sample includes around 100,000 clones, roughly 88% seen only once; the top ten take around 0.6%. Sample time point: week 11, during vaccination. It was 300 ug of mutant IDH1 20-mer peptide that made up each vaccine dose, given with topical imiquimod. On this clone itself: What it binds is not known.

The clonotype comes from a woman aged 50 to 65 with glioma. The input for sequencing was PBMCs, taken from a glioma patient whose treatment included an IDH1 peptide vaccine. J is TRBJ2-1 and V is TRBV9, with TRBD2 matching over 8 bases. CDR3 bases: TGTGCCAGTAACCCCGGGGCAACGGGAGGGTCGGGTGAGCAGTTCTTC. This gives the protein CASNPGATGGSGEQFF. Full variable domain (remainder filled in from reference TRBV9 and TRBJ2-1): DSGVTQTPKHLITATGQRVTLRCSPRSGDLSVYWYQQSLDQGLQFLIQYYNGEERAKGNILERFSAQQFPDLHSELNLSSLELGDSALYFCASNPGATGGSGEQFFGPGTRLTVL.